This TCR beta chain was obtained from a study of T cells after yellow fever vaccination. The overall study: It was SMART-Seq v4 Ultra Low Input that prepared the fractions with low cell numbers. Overall study results and limits: It was the secondary response that reached its peak faster, day 5 versus 15, but it was weaker.

TCRdb reprocessed the 5' RACE reads with MiXCR, giving one entry per CDR3 protein. There are about 340,000 distinct CDR3 sequences in the sample; around 12% occur only once, and 2.5% to 4% lies in the top ten. Comments on this clonotype: Antigen specificity is unknown.

V lost 7 bases to trimming and J lost 3 bases; unmatched junction nucleotides: 5. The CDR3 sequence is 16 residues long. CDR1 and CDR2 from the germline V gene are LNHDA and SQIVND (reference sequence). The gene calls are TRBV19 and TRBJ2-2; 13 bases fit TRBD2. The specimen comprised CD4+ T cells sorted from PBMCs, sampled 15 days after the yellow fever booster vaccination. The TCR comes from a man aged 18 to 35 who received the YFV17D yellow fever vaccine. CDR3 nucleotide sequence: TGTGCCAGTATTCGGACTAGCGGGGGTTACACCGGGGAGCTGTTTTTT. Amino acid sequence: CASIRTSGGYTGELFF.